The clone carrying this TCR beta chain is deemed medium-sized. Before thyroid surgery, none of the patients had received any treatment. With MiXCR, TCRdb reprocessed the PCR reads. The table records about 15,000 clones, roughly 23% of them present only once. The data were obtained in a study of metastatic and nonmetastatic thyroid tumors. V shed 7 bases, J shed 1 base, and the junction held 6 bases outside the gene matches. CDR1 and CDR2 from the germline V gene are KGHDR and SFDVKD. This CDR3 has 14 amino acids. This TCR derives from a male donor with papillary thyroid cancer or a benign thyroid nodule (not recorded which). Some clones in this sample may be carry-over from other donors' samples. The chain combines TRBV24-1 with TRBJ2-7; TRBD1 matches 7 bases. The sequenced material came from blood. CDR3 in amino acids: CATSSGGVSYEQYF. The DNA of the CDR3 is TGTGCCACCAGCTCAGGGGGAGTTTCCTACGAGCAGTACTTC.